The 5 T cell receptor beta chains listed next were all sequenced from one sample in a study of T cells after yellow fever vaccination. TCRdb called the 5' RACE reads again in MiXCR, with one record for every CDR3 protein. The sample has about 25,000 distinct CDR3 sequences; 3.4% are singletons. The sample in question was PBMCs, either bulk or a sorted T-cell subset (CD4+, CD8+, memory, or dextramer-sorted; not recorded which), obtained more than 40 days after the first yellow fever vaccination. All receptors derive from a man aged 18-30 years who received the YFV17D yellow fever vaccine.

This clonotype was picked up a small number of times. The J gene is TRBJ1-1, the V gene TRBV28, with D possibly matching TRBD1 (5 bases). CDR3 length: 15 residues. CDR1 and CDR2 (germline): MDHEN, SYDVKM. V shed 5 bases and J shed 0 bases, with 13 bases lying between them. CDR3 DNA: TGTGCCAGCAGTATGGGGGGTCGCATGAACACTGAAGCTTTCTTT. Translation: CASSMGGRMNTEAFF.

In its sample, this clonotype was seen many times. The chain is built from TRBV19 and TRBJ1-6, with D uncertain. Per the germline V gene, CDR1 is LNHDA and CDR2 is SQIVND (reference sequence). The CDR3 is made up of 16 amino acids. V was trimmed by 3 bases and J by 8 bases, leaving 17 bases between them. CDR3 in amino acids: CASSISGNIGDSPLHF. The CDR3 DNA reads as TGTGCCAGTAGTATCAGCGGTAACATCGGGGATTCACCCCTCCACTTT.

This clonotype occurred many times. The chain employs TRBV20-1 and TRBJ2-3; 11 positions match TRBD2. V trimming: 6 bases; J trimming: 2 bases; junction bases outside the gene matches: 13. There are 17 residues in the CDR3. In germline, CDR1 is DFQATT, CDR2 SNEGSKA (reference sequence). The CDR3 DNA is TGCAGTGCGAGGGGGACACTAGCGGGGGCCGTCACAGATACGCAGTATTTT. Protein sequence: CSARGTLAGAVTDTQYF.

In this sample, this clonotype turned up many times. The chain employs TRBV4-3 and TRBJ2-3, with a tentative D call TRBD1 (5 bases). Germline CDR1 and CDR2: LGHNA and YSLEER. Trimming shortened V by 2 bases and J by 6 bases, and 6 bases separated the two germline ends. The CDR3 has 12 residues. CDR3 sequence: CASSQKGDTQYF. The CDR3 bases are TGCGCCAGCAGCCAAAAGGGGGATACGCAGTATTTT.

In this sample, this clonotype turned up many times. The V and J genes are TRBV18 and TRBJ1-6; unclear D gene. V lost 2 bases, J lost 5 bases, and 13 bases lay in between. Germline CDR1 reads KGHSH; CDR2 reads LQKENI. The CDR3 is made up of 16 amino acids. CDR3 loop: CASSPGLALNNSPLHF. For the CDR3, the DNA is TGTGCCAGCTCACCAGGGCTGGCGCTGAATAATTCACCCCTCCACTTT.